This passage covers 24 T cell receptor delta chains from one sample sequenced in a study of gamma-delta chains in newborns, infants, children. TCRdb re-processed the reads using CATT. The table has about 15,000 delta-chain clones, around 7% seen once; the top ten hold approximately 20%. Material for sequencing was blood. The origin of the receptors is a child who was a newborn, infant or young child, either healthy, febrile or measles-vaccinated (not recorded which).

Judged by abundance, this clone is medium-sized. The chain has TRDV2 and TRDJ1, with TRDD3 identical over 11 bases. CDR1 is GEAIGNYY, CDR2 EKD, per germline. This CDR3 spans 14 amino acids. Trimming removed 2 bases from V and 7 bases from J; junction bases left unmatched: 5. The CDR3 here is CACDILGDKGKLIF. The CDR3 DNA reads as TGTGCCTGTGACATACTGGGGGATAAGGGTAAACTCATCTTT.

This clone was seen only a few times. J is TRDJ3 and V is TRDV2; D gene uncertain. V lost 0 bases and J lost 3, with 8 bases in between. Germline V gives CDR1 GEAIGNYY, CDR2 EKD. This CDR3 is 16 amino acids long. CDR3 protein: CACDTGRGWDTRQMFF. The CDR3 DNA follows: TGTGCCTGTGACACCGGGAGGGGCTGGGACACCCGACAGATGTTTTTC.

With regard to this clone: TCRdb records a much larger clone's protein for this DNA, with a difference at residue 17 that likely arises from a read error; the protein given is the translation of the DNA. DNA of the CDR3: TGTGCCTGTGACACCGTACTGGGGGATAGCTCCTGGGACACCCGACAGATTTTTTTC. It yields the protein CACDTVLGDSSWDTRQIFF. The chain recombines TRDV2 with TRDJ3, with TRDD3 matching 11 bases. CDR3 size: 19 residues. Germline V gene sequence: CDR1 GEAIGNYY, CDR2 EKD.

This clone turned up a few times. The genes are TRDV2 and TRDJ3, with 11 bases aligning to TRDD3. This CDR3 spans 19 amino acids. The germline V gene has CDR1 GEAIGNYY and CDR2 EKD. J gave up 1 base and V 2 bases, and 6 bases lay outside the gene matches. CDR3 sequence reads: CACDNSYWGISWDTRQMFF. The CDR3 DNA is TGTGCCTGTGACAACTCTTACTGGGGGATATCCTGGGACACCCGACAGATGTTTTTC.

This clone came up a few times. The sample contains more than one DNA sequence encoding this CDR3. The V and J genes are TRDV2 and TRDJ2; TRDD3 matches at 8 bases. Germline V gene lookup returns CDR1 GEAIGNYY and CDR2 EKD. Trimming cost V 3 bases and J 2 bases; bases outside gene matches: 4. This CDR3 has 15 amino acids. In DNA form, the CDR3 reads TGTGCCTGTGACGTTCTGGGGGACTTGACAGCACAACTCTTCTTT. Amino acids: CACDVLGDLTAQLFF.

There are a few counts of this clone. The sample contains more than one DNA sequence encoding this CDR3. The chain couples TRDV2 to TRDJ3, with 9 bases that match TRDD3. The CDR3 runs 16 residues. V was clipped by 0 bases and J by 5 bases; unmatched bases: 1. The germline gives CDR1 GEAIGNYY, CDR2 EKD. The CDR3 reads CACDTVGDRDTRQMFF. The CDR3 nucleotides read TGTGCCTGTGACACCGTGGGGGATAGGGACACCCGACAGATGTTTTTC.

This clone was observed a few times. One junction end disagrees with the germline gene, perhaps due to a read error. Other DNA sequences in the sample encode the same CDR3. The rearrangement uses TRDV2 and TRDJ3; 7 bases are a match to TRDD3. The V gene's germline CDR1 is GEAIGNYY and CDR2 EKD. This CDR3 has 19 residues. CDR3 sequence (DNA): TGTGCATGTGACAGCCTTACTGGGGTTCTATCCTGGGACACCCGACAGATGTTTTTC. This encodes CACDSLTGVLSWDTRQMFF.

This chain joins TRDV2 and TRDJ1; TRDD3 matches at 13 bases. After removal of 0 bases from V and 4 bases from J, the junction contained 10 bases not matched to a gene. CDR3 length equals 18 residues. Germline CDR1 and CDR2: GEAIGNYY and EKD. In DNA form, the CDR3 reads TGTGCCTGTGACACCGAAAACTGGGGGATACGCAATGACGATAAACTCATCTTT. It translates to CACDTENWGIRNDDKLIF.

This clone was observed a few times. The rearrangement joins TRDV2 to TRDJ3; TRDD3 matches at 7 bases. The germline V gene has CDR1 GEAIGNYY and CDR2 EKD. The CDR3 loop spans 17 amino acids. Trimming cost V 0 bases and J 2 bases; bases outside gene matches: 3. The CDR3 protein is CACDTHWGTWDTRQMFF. The CDR3 nucleotides read TGTGCCTGTGACACCCACTGGGGCACCTGGGACACCCGACAGATGTTTTTC.

This clone has a handful of counts. Within the sample, other DNA sequences also encode this same CDR3. This chain joins TRDV2 and TRDJ3, with a tentative D call TRDD3 (8 bases). The germline CDR1 and CDR2 sequences are GEAIGNYY and EKD. Between the trimmed V and J ends, which lost 0 bases and 0 bases, there was a span of 14 bases. This CDR3 has 19 residues. CDR3 amino acids: CACDTWGIPTSWDTRQMFF. CDR3 nucleotide sequence: TGTGCCTGTGACACCTGGGGGATTCCTACCTCCTGGGACACCCGACAGATGTTTTTC.

This chain links TRDV2 with TRDJ3; TRDD3 matches at 8 bases. The CDR3 contains 20 residues. Germline V gives CDR1 GEAIGNYY, CDR2 EKD. V shed 3 bases and J 0 bases; nucleotides not matched to a gene: 12. The CDR3 sequence is CACDFPGLGGSSWDTRQMFF. CDR3 bases: TGTGCCTGTGACTTCCCCGGACTGGGGGGTAGCTCCTGGGACACCCGACAGATGTTTTTC.

Only a few counts were recorded for this clone. The rearrangement joins TRDV2 to TRDJ3, with D possibly TRDD3 on 6 matching bases. CDR3 length equals 19 residues. Trimming took 3 bases from V and 0 from J, leaving 17 bases between them. CDR1 is GEAIGNYY and CDR2 is EKD in the germline V gene. Written as DNA, the CDR3 is TGTGCCTGTGACGCTTTACTGGGAGTCGGCTCCTGGGACACCCGACAGATGTTTTTC. Translated: CACDALLGVGSWDTRQMFF.

This clone appeared a few times. The gene calls are TRDV2 and TRDJ1; TRDD3 matches 11 bases. The CDR3 has 16 amino acids. The junction had 6 bases not matched to a gene; V was cut back by 0 bases and J by 4 bases. CDR1 and CDR2 from the germline V gene are GEAIGNYY and EKD. The CDR3 DNA follows: TGTGCCTGTGACACCCTACTTACTGGGGGATACGATAAACTCATCTTT. Translated, it gives CACDTLLTGGYDKLIF.

This clone was observed a few times. The chain is built from TRDV2 and TRDJ3; 8 bases line up with TRDD3. This CDR3 is built from 21 residues. CDR1 is GEAIGNYY, CDR2 EKD, per germline. V trimming: 0 bases; J trimming: 2 bases; junction bases outside the gene matches: 14. CDR3 amino acids: CACDTAGTGGLRPWDTRQMFF. CDR3 DNA: TGTGCCTGTGACACCGCGGGAACTGGGGGCCTCCGCCCCTGGGACACCCGACAGATGTTTTTC.

In this sample, this clone is medium-sized. In the same sample, other DNA sequences code for this CDR3. The chain combines TRDV2 with TRDJ3, with 7 bases matching TRDD3. The V and J ends lost 0 bases and 0 bases, in that order; junction bases with no gene match: 4. Looked up from germline, CDR1 is GEAIGNYY and CDR2 is EKD. This CDR3 region has 18 residues. CDR3 residues: CACDTAGYSSWDTRQMFF. The CDR3 nucleotides read TGTGCCTGTGACACCGCGGGATACAGCTCCTGGGACACCCGACAGATGTTTTTC.

This clone has more than one count but fewer than ten. Other DNA sequences within the sample encode an identical CDR3. The chain joins TRDV2 to TRDJ3; TRDD3 matches 12 bases. Germline V lookup: CDR1 GEAIGNYY, CDR2 EKD. V was clipped by 3 bases and J by 0 bases; unmatched bases: 8. The CDR3 is 20 amino acids. This chain's CDR3 is CACDALLGDTSSWDTRQMFF. CDR3 sequence (DNA): TGTGCCTGTGACGCCTTACTGGGGGATACTTCCTCCTGGGACACCCGACAGATGTTTTTC.

This clone was counted a few times. This may arise from a read error, as a much more abundant clone is one base away. This sample includes further DNA sequences coding for the same CDR3. The chain recombines TRDV2 with TRDJ3; D is unresolved. V dropped 1 base and J dropped 0 bases, with 12 bases sitting between them. Germline V gives CDR1 GEAIGNYY, CDR2 EKD. This CDR3 comprises 18 residues. CDR3 loop: CACDTLLASSWDTRQMFF. For the CDR3, the DNA is TGTGCCTGTGACACTTTGCTGGCCTCCTCCTGGGACACCCGACAGATGTTTTTC.

By share, this clone ranks as medium-sized. It differs at one base from a far larger clone, so likely a read error. The rearrangement uses TRDV2 and TRDJ1, with TRDD3 identical over 9 bases. The CDR3 length is 14 residues. Trimming removed 3 bases from V and 3 bases from J; junction bases left unmatched: 4. Germline assignment: CDR1 GEAIGNYY and CDR2 EKD. The CDR3 sequence is CACDVLGDADKLIF. CDR3 nucleotide sequence: TGTGCCTGTGACGTACTGGGGGACGCCGATAAACTCATCTTT.

This clone has more than one count but fewer than ten. A junction boundary mismatches the germline segment, possibly from a read error. This CDR3 is also generated by other DNA sequences in the sample. V gene TRDV2 combines with J gene TRDJ1, with 8 bases matching TRDD3. From germline, CDR1 is GEAIGNYY and CDR2 EKD. The CDR3 length is 16 residues. CDR3 sequence (DNA): TGTGCCTGTGACGTACTGGGGGTCCCGTACACCGATAAGCTCATCTTT. Encoded protein: CACDVLGVPYTDKLIF.

This clone was observed a few times. An end of the junction does not agree with germline; a read error may underlie this. This chain connects TRDV2 to TRDJ3; TRDD3 matches at 9 bases. Germline loops: CDR1 GEAIGNYY, CDR2 EKD. The CDR3 runs 18 residues. CDR3 sequence: CARDVLGENSWDTRQMFF. CDR3 DNA: TGTGCCCGTGACGTACTGGGGGAGAACTCCTGGGACACCCGACAGATGTTTTTC.

This clone was counted only a few times. The genes are TRDV2 and TRDJ3; 10 bases are shared with TRDD3. J gave up 0 bases and V 0 bases, and 7 bases lay outside the gene matches. The CDR3 sequence is 20 residues long. Germline CDR1 reads GEAIGNYY; CDR2 reads EKD. The CDR3 loop is CACDTVLGDRHSWDTRQMFF. DNA for the CDR3: TGTGCCTGTGACACCGTACTGGGGGATCGACACTCCTGGGACACCCGACAGATGTTTTTC.

The rearrangement uses TRDV2 and TRDJ3, with 10 bases that match TRDD3. Per germline, CDR1 GEAIGNYY and CDR2 EKD. The CDR3 consists of 18 residues. V was clipped by 3 bases and J by 2 bases; unmatched bases: 6. CDR3 sequence: CACDSLLGDAWDTRQMFF. The CDR3 DNA follows: TGTGCCTGTGACTCCTTACTGGGGGATGCCTGGGACACCCGACAGATGTTTTTC.

The V gene is TRDV2, the J gene TRDJ3; TRDD3 matches 7 bases. V lost 1 base and J lost 0; bases outside the gene matches: 8. This CDR3 comprises 19 residues. Germline assignment: CDR1 GEAIGNYY and CDR2 EKD. In DNA form, the CDR3 reads TGTGCCTGTGACACGGCTGGGGGTTGGGACTCCTGGGACACCCGACAGATGTTTTTC. Protein product: CACDTAGGWDSWDTRQMFF.

This clone was seen ten or more times. It is likely a read error: a sequence one base away is far more abundant. This chain links TRDV2 with TRDJ2, with 8 nucleotides matching TRDD3. This CDR3 is built from 14 residues. Germline CDR1 is GEAIGNYY and CDR2 is EKD. V lost 0 bases, J lost 6 bases, and 2 bases stayed unmatched. The CDR3 loop reads CACDTWGMAAQLFF. Written as DNA, the CDR3 is TGTGCCTGTGACACCTGGGGGATGGCAGCACAACTCTTCTTT.